These 24 T cell receptor beta chains originate from one sample sequenced in a study of blood T cells in healthy people across ages (dated by TCRdb to 2015 to 2017). The library came from 5' RACE. These reads were obtained on an Illumina HiSeq 2500. A second PCR of about 6 to 12 cycles was performed with a sample-barcoded 5' primer and a J-beta primer mix. The public reads were reprocessed in TCRdb via fastp at Q25 and MiXCR, keeping in-frame beta chains. Each CDR3 protein gets just one entry, which takes the most common genes and DNA from the rows behind it. The sample includes 800,000 to 950,000 distinct CDR3 sequences, with under 50% observed a single time. The ten largest clonotypes hold around 15% of the sample. The sequenced material came from blood. Source of these receptors: a man aged 30 to 45 in good health.

The chain uses TRBV30 and TRBJ2-5; D remains ambiguous. The end of the DNA aligns better with TRBJ2-7, so the J call may be wrong. The CDR3 extends over 12 amino acids. Per the germline V gene, CDR1 is GTSNPN and CDR2 is SVGIG (reference sequence). This CDR3 is CAWIADIYEQYF. Written as DNA, the CDR3 is TGTGCCTGGATTGCCGACATTTACGAGCAGTACTTC.

The V gene is TRBV7-8, the J gene TRBJ2-1, with D maybe TRBD2 (7 bases). The germline gives CDR1 SGHVS, CDR2 FQNEAQ. CDR3 length: 15 amino acids. The germline V and J ends were trimmed by 5 bases and 4 bases, with 15 bases remaining between them. CDR3 in DNA: TGTGCCAGCAGCACGGAGGGGGGGCCATACAATGAGCAGTTCTTC. Its translation: CASSTEGGPYNEQFF.

This rearrangement joins TRBV29-1 to TRBJ2-5; D perhaps matches TRBD2 (5 bases). With the DNA end fitting TRBJ2-7 better, the J assignment may be wrong. From germline, CDR1 is SQVTM and CDR2 ANQGSEA. This CDR3 spans 14 amino acids. The CDR3 DNA is TGCAGCGTTGACACGGGGATGACCCTCGCCGAGCAGTACTTC. It encodes CSVDTGMTLAEQYF.

The V and J genes are TRBV3-1 and TRBJ2-1; 7 bases align to TRBD1. Germline V gene sequence: CDR1 LGHDT, CDR2 YNNKEL (reference sequence). This CDR3 has 17 amino acids. The trim removed 3 bases at V and 5 bases at J, leaving 13 bases unmatched. The CDR3 here is CASSHRRGGAHNNEQFF. Here the CDR3 DNA reads TGTGCCAGCAGCCATCGGCGAGGGGGCGCCCACAACAATGAGCAGTTCTTC.

There are a few counts of this clonotype. J is TRBJ2-4 and V is TRBV18, with 8 bases matching TRBD1. The better agreement between TRBJ2-7 and the DNA end casts doubt on the J call. Germline CDR1 KGHSH, CDR2 LQKENI. CDR3 length: 15 amino acids. The CDR3 region has the DNA TGTGCCAGCTCACCACCATCGGGGACAGGCTACGAGCAGTACTTC. Translated: CASSPPSGTGYEQYF.

The chain links TRBV21-1 to TRBJ2-5; TRBD2 is the table's D call, not checked against the DNA. TRBV21-1 is a known pseudogene. This CDR3 is built from 18 residues. The CDR3 nucleotides read TGTGCCAGCCCCGGGGTAGCGGGGCCCTCTCTGTACCAAGAGACCCAGTACTTC. Translating gives CASPGVAGPSLYQETQYF.

The V and J genes are TRBV6-6 and TRBJ2-5; D unclear. The CDR3 has 14 residues. Germline CDR1 reads MNHNY; CDR2 reads SVGAGI (reference sequence). V lost 7 bases to trimming and J lost 0 bases, with 12 bases between them. The CDR3 region has the DNA TGTGCCAGCAAGGACGGAAAGTACCAAGAGACCCAGTACTTC. Amino acids: CASKDGKYQETQYF.

This clonotype was picked up one time. This sequence joins TRBV13 and TRBJ1-2; 8 nucleotides align to TRBD1. Germline trimming cut 5 bases from V and 4 bases from J; bases unmatched to any gene: 6. From germline, CDR1 is PRHDT and CDR2 FYEKMQ (reference sequence). This CDR3 has 14 amino acids. The CDR3 DNA reads TGTGCCAGCAGCGTCCAGGGGGCCGGCTATGGCTACACCTTC. This codes for CASSVQGAGYGYTF.

In its sample, this clonotype was seen many times. The rearrangement joins TRBV7-2 to TRBJ1-5, with D perhaps matching TRBD1 (6 bases). There are 17 residues in the CDR3. The V end was cut by 0 bases, the J end by 2 bases, with 14 bases between. Germline loops: CDR1 SGHTA, CDR2 FQGNSA. For the CDR3, the DNA is TGTGCCAGCAGCTTAGCGGGACGAGGGGGAGGCAATCAGCCCCAGCATTTT. This codes for CASSLAGRGGGNQPQHF.

This clonotype has at least ten counts. The chain recombines TRBV25-1 with TRBJ2-5; D not resolved. The V end lost 7 bases, the J end lost 0 bases, and 6 bases lay between the germline ends. The CDR3 is made up of 12 amino acids. Germline V CDR1 and CDR2: MGHDK, SYGVNS. The DNA for the CDR3 is TGTGCCAGCATTTTGTACCAAGAGACCCAGTACTTC. Encoded protein: CASILYQETQYF.

The chain couples TRBV6-1 to TRBJ1-4; D is undetermined. The V and J ends lost 2 bases and 0 bases respectively, with 10 bases between them. CDR1 and CDR2 from the germline V gene are MNHNS and SASEGT. The CDR3 contains 16 residues. The CDR3 loop reads CASSEYRPSTNEKLFF. In DNA, the CDR3 is TGTGCCAGCAGTGAATACCGACCTTCAACTAATGAAAAACTGTTTTTT.

The chain couples TRBV20-1 to TRBJ1-2; 7 bases match TRBD1. V was clipped by 3 bases and J by 2 bases; unmatched bases: 12. Germline-derived CDR1 and CDR2 are DFQATT and SNEGSKA (reference sequence). The CDR3 sequence is 16 residues long. CDR3 in amino acids: CSASKQGFGGNYGYTF. DNA of the CDR3: TGCAGTGCTAGTAAACAGGGGTTCGGTGGAAACTATGGCTACACCTTC.

J is TRBJ2-5 and V is TRBV29-1, with 9 nucleotides matching TRBD1. The last part of the DNA fits TRBJ2-7 better; the J call may be wrong. Per germline, CDR1 SQVTM and CDR2 ANQGSEA. The CDR3 is made up of 12 amino acids. The CDR3 DNA reads as TGCAGCGTAGGGACAGGGCAAGACGAGCAGTACTTC. It encodes CSVGTGQDEQYF.

As to this clonotype: The junction differs from germline at one of its ends, possibly a read error. The chain joins TRBV20-1 to TRBJ2-1; 10 bases map to TRBD2. Germline lookup yields CDR1 DFQATT and CDR2 SNEGSKA (reference sequence). There are 15 residues in the CDR3. The CDR3 region has the DNA TGCAGTACTAGAGATTTAGCGGGGGGACCCGGGGGGCAGTTCTTC. It yields the protein CSTRDLAGGPGGQFF.

This clonotype was seen only a few times. The V call is TRBV12-3 or TRBV12-4, the J call TRBJ2-3, with TRBD2 identical over 8 bases. The CDR3 totals 14 residues. V lost 6 bases and J lost 4; bases outside the gene matches: 6. The chain's CDR3 is CASRRTSIPDTQYF. The CDR3 region has the DNA TGTGCCAGCAGAAGGACTAGCATCCCAGATACGCAGTATTTT.

This clonotype was picked up many times. CDR3 sequence: CSASGGYNEQFF. CDR3 coding DNA: TGCAGTGCTAGCGGGGGTTACAATGAGCAGTTCTTC. The chain has TRBV20-1 and TRBJ2-1; possible D gene TRBD2, 6 bases. This CDR3 contains 12 residues. Germline-derived CDR1 and CDR2 are DFQATT and SNEGSKA (reference sequence). V dropped 3 bases and J dropped 4 bases, with 7 bases sitting between them.

This clonotype was picked up a small number of times. This chain connects TRBV7-2 to TRBJ1-2; D gene unclear. CDR1 is SGHTA, CDR2 FQGNSA, per germline. Trimming left V 5 bases short and J 1 base short, with 17 bases between. The CDR3 length is 16 residues. This chain's CDR3 is CASSHLPGTFNYGYTF. CDR3 DNA: TGTGCCAGCAGCCATCTACCGGGAACGTTTAACTATGGCTACACCTTC.

This clonotype occurred many times. The chain carries TRBV9 and TRBJ2-3, with unresolved D. The CDR3 extends over 16 amino acids. From germline, CDR1 is SGDLS and CDR2 YYNGEE. The V and J ends lost 4 bases and 0 bases respectively, with 15 bases between them. The CDR3 DNA reads as TGTGCCAGCAGCTTCTCCGCCGGTCAAAGCACAGATACGCAGTATTTT. Residues: CASSFSAGQSTDTQYF.

The rearrangement uses TRBV15 and TRBJ2-7; D possibly corresponds to TRBD2 (5 bases). Judging by the DNA end, TRBJ2-5 fits better; the J call may be wrong. Germline CDR1 is LNHNV and CDR2 is YYDKDF (reference sequence). The CDR3 covers 14 residues. CDR3 coding DNA: TGTGCCACCAGCAGAGTTAGCGACCAAGAGACCCAGTACTTC. Translated, it gives CATSRVSDQETQYF.

The CDR3, as DNA: TGTGCCAGAGGACTAGCGGGGGGTGCAAATGAGCAGTTCTTC. The encoded protein is CARGLAGGANEQFF. The J gene is TRBJ2-1, the V gene TRBV2; 14 bases are shared with TRBD2. CDR1 is SNHLY and CDR2 is FYNNEI in the germline V gene. This CDR3 is 14 amino acids long. The junction had 5 bases not matched to a gene; V was cut back by 9 bases and J by 7 bases.

The chain carries TRBV24-1 and TRBJ2-4; maybe TRBD2 (5 bases). The J call is doubtful: the DNA matches TRBJ2-7 better. The CDR3 extends over 12 amino acids. In germline, CDR1 is KGHDR, CDR2 SFDVKD. The CDR3 sequence is CATSVRGYEQYF. The CDR3 DNA follows: TGTGCCACCAGTGTGAGAGGGTACGAGCAGTACTTC.

This sequence joins TRBV24-1 and TRBJ2-7; no clear D gene. The germline V and J ends were trimmed by 7 bases and 0 bases, with 12 bases remaining between them. In germline, CDR1 is KGHDR, CDR2 SFDVKD. This CDR3 has 14 residues. The CDR3 sequence is CATSPSQNSYEQYF. The CDR3 DNA reads as TGTGCCACCAGCCCTAGTCAGAACTCCTACGAGCAGTACTTC.

The rearrangement uses TRBV12-3 or TRBV12-4 and TRBJ1-5, with a tentative D call TRBD1 (5 bases). The CDR3 totals 15 residues. Trimming stripped 1 base from V and 4 bases from J, with 11 bases between. The CDR3 here is CASSLEGTANQPQHF. CDR3 DNA sequence: TGTGCCAGCAGTTTAGAGGGGACTGCGAATCAGCCCCAGCATTTT.

The genes are TRBV20-1 and TRBJ1-5; tentatively, D is TRBD1 (5 bases). V was pared by 3 bases and J by 3 bases, with 15 bases between. Germline assignment: CDR1 DFQATT and CDR2 SNEGSKA (reference sequence). The CDR3 has 15 residues. DNA of the CDR3: TGCAGTGCTAGGGAGTCAGGGCTTTACAATCAGCCCCAGCATTTT. This sequence encodes CSARESGLYNQPQHF.